The 11 T cell receptor beta chains below all came from one sample that was sequenced in a study of T cell responses to AZD1222 COVID-19 vaccine. The protocol was immunoSEQ multiplex PCR, while the TCRdb copy is restricted to in-frame clones and leaves out a portion. The data show 150,000 to 200,000 clones, approximately 89% seen once. Sample: peripheral blood, taken 28 days after the second AZD1222 dose. The origin of the receptors is an adult who received the AZD1222 COVID-19 vaccine.

This clone has only one observation. This sequence joins TRBV28 and TRBJ2-7; TRBD1 agrees at 11 bases. CDR3 length equals 15 residues. The V gene's germline CDR1 is MDHEN and CDR2 SYDVKM. V shed 5 bases and J 6 bases; nucleotides not matched to a gene: 9. The CDR3 DNA sequence: TGTGCCAGCAGTACCCTGGGACAGGGGGGGTTCGAGCAGTACTTC. This sequence encodes CASSTLGQGGFEQYF.

This clone has only one observation. The chain uses TRBV10-3 and TRBJ2-1; 11 nucleotides align to TRBD1. Germline-derived CDR1 and CDR2 are ENHRY and SYGVKD. With V trimmed by 6 bases and J by 4 bases, 5 bases remained unmatched. The CDR3 spans 15 residues. CDR3 nucleotides: TGTGCCATCAGGACCGGACAGGGGGCGTACAATGAGCAGTTCTTC. It specifies CAIRTGQGAYNEQFF.

The genes are TRBV5-4 and TRBJ2-7, with 13 bases matching TRBD2. Germline-derived CDR1 and CDR2 are SGHNT and YYREEE (reference sequence). The junction had 4 bases not matched to a gene; V was cut back by 3 bases and J by 7 bases. The CDR3 loop spans 14 amino acids. The CDR3 bases are TGTGCCAGCAGCTCGGGACTAGCGGGAAATGAGCAGTACTTC. Translating it yields CASSSGLAGNEQYF.

CDR3 DNA: TGTGCCAGCAGTTACACTCGGGGTTCCGAGACCCAGTACTTC. Its translation: CASSYTRGSETQYF. The gene calls are TRBV6-5 and TRBJ2-5, with D perhaps TRBD2 (5 bases). The CDR3 runs 14 residues. V was shortened by 2 bases and J by 5 bases, with 12 bases between the two germline ends. Germline-derived CDR1 and CDR2 are MNHEY and SVGAGI.

The chain uses TRBV4-2 and TRBJ1-1; 8 nucleotides line up with TRBD1. The V and J ends lost 0 bases and 4 bases, in that order; junction bases with no gene match: 10. Germline assignment: CDR1 LGHNA and CDR2 YNFKEQ. The CDR3 is made up of 17 amino acids. The CDR3 protein is CASSQEIQGAARTEAFF. CDR3 sequence (DNA): TGTGCCAGCAGCCAAGAGATCCAGGGGGCGGCTCGCACTGAAGCTTTCTTT.

This clone was counted only a few times. This chain uses TRBV2 with TRBJ1-5, with TRBD1 as a possible D gene (6 bases). The V gene's germline CDR1 is SNHLY and CDR2 FYNNEI. Trimming removed 3 bases from V and 3 bases from J, with 9 bases in between. The CDR3 totals 14 residues. The CDR3 loop is CASSDRGNNQPQHF. In DNA, the CDR3 is TGTGCCAGCAGTGACAGGGGAAACAATCAGCCCCAGCATTTT.

V usage is TRBV7-9 and J usage is TRBJ1-4; D gene ambiguous. The length of the CDR3 is 12 residues. The ends were cut back, 5 bases at V and 6 bases at J, with 7 bases in the middle. CDR1 is SEHNR and CDR2 is FQNEAQ in the germline V gene (reference sequence). In nucleotides, the CDR3 is TGTGCCAGCAGCGGAGACTATGAAAAACTGTTTTTT. This gives the protein CASSGDYEKLFF.

This clone was detected once. The chain carries TRBV7-2 and TRBJ1-6; D gene unclear. Per the germline V gene, CDR1 is SGHTA and CDR2 is FQGNSA. The V gene lost 2 bases and the J gene lost 0 bases, with 17 bases spanning the gap. CDR3 size: 19 residues. CDR3 sequence (DNA): TGTGCCAGCAGCTTAAGGCTTGGTGTCGGGAGCTCCTATAATTCACCCCTCCACTTT. The encoded protein is CASSLRLGVGSSYNSPLHF.

This chain uses TRBV5-6 with TRBJ1-1; possible D gene TRBD1, 5 bases. The CDR3 is 14 amino acids. Trimming took 6 bases from V and 4 from J, leaving 16 bases between them. The germline V gene encodes CDR1 SGHDT and CDR2 YYEEEE. In nucleotides, the CDR3 is TGTGCCAGCACGGGACGGCTTCGAGGCACTGAAGCTTTCTTT. This gives the protein CASTGRLRGTEAFF.

This rearrangement joins TRBV24-1 to TRBJ2-3, with TRBD1 matching over 7 bases. Germline-derived CDR1 and CDR2 are KGHDR and SFDVKD. The length of the CDR3 is 17 residues. Trimming cost V 0 bases and J 0 bases; bases outside gene matches: 5. CDR3 sequence: CATSDLTGTASTDTQYF. CDR3 nucleotide sequence: TGTGCCACCAGTGATTTGACCGGGACAGCAAGCACAGATACGCAGTATTTT.

This chain joins TRBV3-1 (or the pseudogene TRBV3-2) and TRBJ1-1, with D unresolved. The CDR3 spans 16 residues. Trimming removed 4 bases from V and 3 bases from J, with 18 bases in between. From germline, CDR1 is LGHDT and CDR2 YNNKEL (reference sequence). CDR3 bases: TGTGCCAGCAGCCCAATGTTAGACCGGTGGGACACTGAAGCTTTCTTT. Its translation is CASSPMLDRWDTEAFF.